This section outlines one T cell receptor beta chain sequence together with its context. Its specificity is not known. This record comes from a study of shared clonotypes between healthy human individuals. General observations from the study: Despite large depth, sorted-subset datasets appeared incompletely sequenced. Lower generation probabilities were found for non-shared clonotypes than for those shared by all four donors. Enrolling few donors narrowed the genetic and exposure-history diversity that was represented.

The genomic DNA of each subset was split evenly across several immunoSEQ plates. The protocol was immunoSEQ multiplex PCR, while the TCRdb copy is restricted to in-frame clones and leaves out a portion. The sample carries about 980,000 clones, about 80% recorded once. The sequenced sample consisted of memory CD4+ T cells sorted from blood. Subset given: CD45RA-negative fraction. This clonotype was sampled from a man in his late teens or twenties in good health.

The CDR3 region has the DNA TGTGCCAGCAGCCGGACAGGGCTAGCGGGGGAGACCCAGTACTTC. It is translated as CASSRTGLAGETQYF. The genes are TRBV7-3 and TRBJ2-5, with D maybe TRBD2 (9 bases). This CDR3 spans 15 amino acids. The germline V gene has CDR1 SGHTA and CDR2 FQGTGA. V gave up 5 bases and J gave up 5 bases, with 18 bases separating them.